This T cell receptor beta chain was obtained from a study of radiation and T cells in renal cell carcinoma. Study results and caveats: Without pretreatment biopsies, baseline tumor clonotype presence was undetermined.

V was trimmed by 4 bases and J by 4 bases, leaving 8 bases between them. Germline CDR1 and CDR2: SEHNR and FQNEAQ (reference sequence). CDR3 length equals 13 residues. The table came from immunoSEQ multiplex PCR; TCRdb's copy has only in-frame clones and leaves some out. The profile covers about 170,000 clones, with approximately 90% appearing a single time and about 11% taken by the ten largest. Time point meaning: blood 4 weeks post-SBRT, at nephrectomy. Treatment reported: 15 Gy SBRT to primary tumor, nephrectomy 4 weeks later. Blood was sampled at baseline, 2 weeks and 4 weeks after SBRT. Notes on this clone: The antigen remains unidentified.

This material consisted of blood, taken from a patient whose treatment included radiotherapy and nephrectomy. The source is a woman between 45 and 60 years old with renal cell carcinoma. This rearrangement joins TRBV7-9 to TRBJ1-5; maybe TRBD1 (6 bases). CDR3 region: CASSSQGNQPQHF. CDR3 bases: TGTGCCAGCAGCTCCCAGGGGAATCAGCCCCAGCATTTT.